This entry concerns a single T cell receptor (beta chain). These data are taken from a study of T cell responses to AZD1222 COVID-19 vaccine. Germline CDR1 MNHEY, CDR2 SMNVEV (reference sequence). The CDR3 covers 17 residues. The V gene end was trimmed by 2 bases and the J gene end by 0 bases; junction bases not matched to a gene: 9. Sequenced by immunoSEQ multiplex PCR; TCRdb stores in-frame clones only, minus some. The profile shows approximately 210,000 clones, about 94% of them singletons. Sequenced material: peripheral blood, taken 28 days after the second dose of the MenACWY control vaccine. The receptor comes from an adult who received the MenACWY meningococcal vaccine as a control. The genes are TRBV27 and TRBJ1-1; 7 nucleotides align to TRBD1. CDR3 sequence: CASSLIGTVTMNTEAFF. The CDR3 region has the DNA TGTGCCAGCAGTTTAATTGGGACAGTCACTATGAACACTGAAGCTTTCTTT.